This T cell receptor (beta chain) was profiled in a study of T cells in Graves' hyperthyroidism and ophthalmopathy. This clonotype was recorded at least ten times. A junction end diverges from the germline sequence, so it may reflect a read error. TCR beta CDR3 region amplification was performed from RNA transcripts. A set of HTBI primers served as the primers for a first-round RT-PCR of the TCR CDR3. TCRdb ran MiXCR on the multiplex PCR reads and lists one entry per CDR3 protein. In the table there are about 300,000 distinct CDR3 sequences, about 14% of which are singletons. The CDR3 has 18 residues. The germline V gene encodes CDR1 GTSNPN and CDR2 SVGIG (reference sequence).

The rearrangement joins TRBV30 to TRBJ2-3; TRBD1 matches at 10 bases. The source of this sequence is a woman aged 25-40 years with Graves' hyperthyroidism that later progressed to Graves' ophthalmopathy. The sample comprised blood. CDR3 nucleotide sequence: TGTGCCTGCAGTGCCCGGGACAGGGGAATTTCTAGCACAGATACGCAGTATTTT. It codes for CACSARDRGISSTDTQYF.